The sequence of this T cell receptor beta chain was determined in a study of esophageal squamous cell carcinoma under preoperative chemotherapy. In the study overall: Samples included peripheral blood T cells as well as tumor-infiltrating lymphocytes. Points from the study as a whole: After treatment, tumor-infiltrating lymphocytes seemed to come partly from incoming peripheral T cells, not only local changes.

The trim removed 5 bases at V and 9 bases at J, leaving 3 bases unmatched. CDR3 length: 13 amino acids. Regarding time point: after preoperative PTX-NDP chemotherapy. This clonotype was found a few times. The antigen remains unidentified. Each CDR3 protein gets one entry after TCRdb re-called the PCR reads with MiXCR. The profile shows 15,000 to 20,000 distinct CDR3 sequences, 40% to 55% of them singletons. The source of this sequence is a human donor with esophageal squamous cell carcinoma. The donor label of this sample is uncertain. This chain links TRBV12-3 or TRBV12-4 with TRBJ2-1; 11 bases are shared with TRBD2. Specimen collection occurred from a patient given preoperative chemotherapy. Here the CDR3 reads CASSPTSGSEQFF. CDR3 sequence (DNA): TGTGCCAGCAGTCCAACTAGCGGGAGTGAGCAGTTCTTC.